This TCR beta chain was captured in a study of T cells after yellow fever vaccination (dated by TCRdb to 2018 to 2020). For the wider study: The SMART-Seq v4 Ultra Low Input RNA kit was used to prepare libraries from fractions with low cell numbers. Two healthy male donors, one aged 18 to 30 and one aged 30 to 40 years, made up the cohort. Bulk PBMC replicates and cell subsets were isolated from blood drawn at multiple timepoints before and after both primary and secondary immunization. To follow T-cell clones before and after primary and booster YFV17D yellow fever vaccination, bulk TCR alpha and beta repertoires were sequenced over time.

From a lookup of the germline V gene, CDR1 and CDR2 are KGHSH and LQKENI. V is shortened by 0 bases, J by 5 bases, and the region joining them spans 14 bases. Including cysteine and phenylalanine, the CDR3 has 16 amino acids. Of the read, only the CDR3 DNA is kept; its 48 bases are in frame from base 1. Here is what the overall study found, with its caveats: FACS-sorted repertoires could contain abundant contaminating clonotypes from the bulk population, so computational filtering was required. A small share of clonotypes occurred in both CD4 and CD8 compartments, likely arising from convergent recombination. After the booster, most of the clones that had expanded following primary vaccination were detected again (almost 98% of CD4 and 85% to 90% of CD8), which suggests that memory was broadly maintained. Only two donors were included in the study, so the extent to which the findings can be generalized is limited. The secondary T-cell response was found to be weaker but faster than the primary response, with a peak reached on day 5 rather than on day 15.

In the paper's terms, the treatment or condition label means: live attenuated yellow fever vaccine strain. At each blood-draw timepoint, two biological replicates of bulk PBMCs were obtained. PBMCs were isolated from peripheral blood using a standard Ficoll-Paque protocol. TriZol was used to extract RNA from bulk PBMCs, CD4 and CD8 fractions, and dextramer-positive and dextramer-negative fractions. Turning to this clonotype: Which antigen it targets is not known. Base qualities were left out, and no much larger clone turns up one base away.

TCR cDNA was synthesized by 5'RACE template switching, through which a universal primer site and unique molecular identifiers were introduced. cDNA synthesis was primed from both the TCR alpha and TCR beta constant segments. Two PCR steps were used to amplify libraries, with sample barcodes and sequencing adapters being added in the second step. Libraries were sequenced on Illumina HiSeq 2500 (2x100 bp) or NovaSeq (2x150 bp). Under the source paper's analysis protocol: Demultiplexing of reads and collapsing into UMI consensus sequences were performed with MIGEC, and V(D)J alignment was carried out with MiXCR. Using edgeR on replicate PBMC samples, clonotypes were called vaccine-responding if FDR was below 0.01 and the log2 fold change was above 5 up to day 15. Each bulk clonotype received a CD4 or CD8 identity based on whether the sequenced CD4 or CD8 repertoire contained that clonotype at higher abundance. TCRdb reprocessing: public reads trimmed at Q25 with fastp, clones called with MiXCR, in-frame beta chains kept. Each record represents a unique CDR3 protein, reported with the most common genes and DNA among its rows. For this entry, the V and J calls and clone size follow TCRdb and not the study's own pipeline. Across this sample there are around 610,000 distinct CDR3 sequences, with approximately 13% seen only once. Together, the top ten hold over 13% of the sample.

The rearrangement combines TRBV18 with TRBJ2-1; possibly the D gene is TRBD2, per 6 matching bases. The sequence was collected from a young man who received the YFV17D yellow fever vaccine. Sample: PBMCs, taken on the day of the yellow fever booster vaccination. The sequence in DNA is TGTGCCAGCTCACCACCCTCCAGCGGGCCCGACAATGAGCAGTTCTTC. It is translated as CASSPPSSGPDNEQFF.